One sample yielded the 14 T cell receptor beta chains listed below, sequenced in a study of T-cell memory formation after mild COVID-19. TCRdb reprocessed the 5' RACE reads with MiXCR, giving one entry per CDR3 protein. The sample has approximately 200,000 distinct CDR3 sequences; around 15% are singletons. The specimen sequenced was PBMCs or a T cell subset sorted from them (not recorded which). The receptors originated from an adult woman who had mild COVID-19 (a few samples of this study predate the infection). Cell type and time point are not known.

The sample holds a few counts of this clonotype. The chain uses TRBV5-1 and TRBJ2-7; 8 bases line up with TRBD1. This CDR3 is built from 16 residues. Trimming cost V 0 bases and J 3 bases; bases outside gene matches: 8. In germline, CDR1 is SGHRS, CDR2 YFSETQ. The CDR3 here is CASSLAIGTGLYEQYF. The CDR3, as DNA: TGCGCCAGCAGCTTGGCCATCGGGACAGGCCTCTACGAGCAGTACTTC.

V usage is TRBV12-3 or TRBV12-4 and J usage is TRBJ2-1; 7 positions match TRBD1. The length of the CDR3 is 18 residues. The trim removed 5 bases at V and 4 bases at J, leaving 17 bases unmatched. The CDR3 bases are TGTGCCAGCAGTCCCACGAGAGGGACAGCGGAGGCGTACAATGAGCAGTTCTTC. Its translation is CASSPTRGTAEAYNEQFF.

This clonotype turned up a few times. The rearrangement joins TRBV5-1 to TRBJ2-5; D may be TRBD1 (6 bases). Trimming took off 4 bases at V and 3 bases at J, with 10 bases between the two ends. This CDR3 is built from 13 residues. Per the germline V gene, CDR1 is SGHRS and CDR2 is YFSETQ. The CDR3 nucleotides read TGCGCCAGCAGCCTACAGGGAGAAGAGACCCAGTACTTC. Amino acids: CASSLQGEETQYF.

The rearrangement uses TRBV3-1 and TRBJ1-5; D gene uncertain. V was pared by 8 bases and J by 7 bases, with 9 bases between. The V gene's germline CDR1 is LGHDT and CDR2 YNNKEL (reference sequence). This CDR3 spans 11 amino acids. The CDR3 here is CASGLGQPQHF. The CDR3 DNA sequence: TGTGCCAGCGGACTAGGGCAGCCCCAGCATTTT.

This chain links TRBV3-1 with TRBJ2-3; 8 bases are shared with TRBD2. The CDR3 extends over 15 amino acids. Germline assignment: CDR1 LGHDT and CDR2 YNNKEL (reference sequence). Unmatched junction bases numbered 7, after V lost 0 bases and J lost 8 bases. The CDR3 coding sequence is TGTGCCAGCAGCCAAGATCCCGGGAGCGGGGGTACGCAGTATTTT. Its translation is CASSQDPGSGGTQYF.

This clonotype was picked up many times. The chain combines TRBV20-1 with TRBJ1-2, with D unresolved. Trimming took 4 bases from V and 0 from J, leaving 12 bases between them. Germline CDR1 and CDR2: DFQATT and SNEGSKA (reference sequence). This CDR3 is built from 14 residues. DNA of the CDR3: TGCAGTGCTACAAACCCAGGTGCTAACTATGGCTACACCTTC. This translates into CSATNPGANYGYTF.

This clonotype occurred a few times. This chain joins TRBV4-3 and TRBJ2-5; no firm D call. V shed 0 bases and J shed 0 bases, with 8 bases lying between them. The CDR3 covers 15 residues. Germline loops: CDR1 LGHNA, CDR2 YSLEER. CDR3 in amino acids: CASSQDLRDQETQYF. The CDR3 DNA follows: TGCGCCAGCAGCCAAGATCTACGGGACCAAGAGACCCAGTACTTC.

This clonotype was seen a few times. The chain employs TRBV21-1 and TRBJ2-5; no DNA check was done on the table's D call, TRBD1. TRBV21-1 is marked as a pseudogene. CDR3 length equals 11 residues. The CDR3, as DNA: TGTGCCGTCCCTGGTTTGGGGACCCAGTACTTC. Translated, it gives CAVPGLGTQYF.

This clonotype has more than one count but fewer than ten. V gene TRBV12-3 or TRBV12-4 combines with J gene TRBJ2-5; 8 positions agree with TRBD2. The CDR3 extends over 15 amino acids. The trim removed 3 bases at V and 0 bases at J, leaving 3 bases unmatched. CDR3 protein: CASSFVSGNQETQYF. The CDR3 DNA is TGTGCCAGCAGTTTCGTTAGCGGGAACCAAGAGACCCAGTACTTC.

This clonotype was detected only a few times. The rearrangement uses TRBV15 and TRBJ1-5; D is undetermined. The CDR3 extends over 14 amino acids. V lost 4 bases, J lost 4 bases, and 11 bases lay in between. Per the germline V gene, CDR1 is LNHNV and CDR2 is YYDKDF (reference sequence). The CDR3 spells CATSTGGKNQPQHF. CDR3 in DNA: TGTGCCACCAGCACAGGTGGGAAAAATCAGCCCCAGCATTTT.

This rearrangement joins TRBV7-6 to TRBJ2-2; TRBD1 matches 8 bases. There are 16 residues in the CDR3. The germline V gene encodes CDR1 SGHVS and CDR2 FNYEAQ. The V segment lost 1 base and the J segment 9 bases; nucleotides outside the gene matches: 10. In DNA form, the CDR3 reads TGTGCCAGCAGCTTAGGACAGGGGCCCCTCTCCCGGGAGCTGTTTTTT. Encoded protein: CASSLGQGPLSRELFF.

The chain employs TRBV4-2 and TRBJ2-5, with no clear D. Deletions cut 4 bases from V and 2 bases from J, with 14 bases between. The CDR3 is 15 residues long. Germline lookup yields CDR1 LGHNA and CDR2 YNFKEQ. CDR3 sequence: CASSPARGQQETQYF. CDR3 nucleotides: TGTGCCAGCAGCCCCGCCCGTGGGCAGCAAGAGACCCAGTACTTC.

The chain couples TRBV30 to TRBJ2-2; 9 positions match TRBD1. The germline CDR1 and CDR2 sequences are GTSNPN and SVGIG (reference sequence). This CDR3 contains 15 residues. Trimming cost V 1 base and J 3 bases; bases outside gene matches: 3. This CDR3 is CAWSAGQGDTGELFF. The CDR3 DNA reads TGTGCCTGGAGTGCGGGACAGGGCGACACCGGGGAGCTGTTTTTT.

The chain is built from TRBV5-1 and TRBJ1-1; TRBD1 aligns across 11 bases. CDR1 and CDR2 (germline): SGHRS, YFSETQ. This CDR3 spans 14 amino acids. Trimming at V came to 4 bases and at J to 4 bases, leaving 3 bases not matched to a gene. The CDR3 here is CASSGTGGFTEAFF. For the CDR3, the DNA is TGCGCCAGCAGCGGGACAGGGGGTTTCACTGAAGCTTTCTTT.